The subject of this entry is one T cell receptor beta chain. This may be a read error, as it is one base from a much larger clone. These data originate in a study of blood T cells in healthy people across ages. A sample-barcoded 5' primer and a J-beta primer mix were used in a second PCR of about 7 to 11 cycles. One entry per CDR3 protein, called by TCRdb with MiXCR from the 5' RACE reads. The data show about 700,000 distinct CDR3 sequences, about 34% seen once. Total RNA, at least 5.5 micrograms per sample, was extracted from PBMCs. Between the trimmed V and J ends, which lost 6 bases and 7 bases, there was a span of 22 bases. Germline CDR1 is DFQATT and CDR2 is SNEGSKA (reference sequence). This CDR3 region has 14 residues.

This chain links TRBV20-1 with TRBJ2-7; the D gene could be TRBD1 or TRBD2 (7 bases each). This sequence was found in a woman aged 80 or older in good health. Sequencing used blood. DNA for the CDR3: TGCAGTGCACGAGGGGAGGGGGCCTACAATGAGCAGTACTTC. Its protein is CSARGEGAYNEQYF.